This T cell receptor (beta chain) comes out of a study of T cell responses to AZD1222 COVID-19 vaccine. Clones were read by immunoSEQ multiplex PCR, and TCRdb kept only the in-frame ones, dropping some. The sample yields just under 95,000 clones, 88% seen once. Study-level findings and limits: Repertoire sampling occurred only after the peak T cell response. Possibly, clonal diversity was underestimated; donors were largely white British and included more females. Recipients of AZD1222 seropositive at baseline numbered only 5 or 6.

In the case of this clone: The antigen is unknown.

The CDR3 runs to 14 residues. Germline lookup yields CDR1 SGHNT and CDR2 YYREEE (reference sequence). V dropped 2 bases and J dropped 3 bases, with 11 bases sitting between them. The chain combines TRBV5-4 with TRBJ1-1; no clear D gene. This clonotype originated in an adult in good health. The material was peripheral blood, obtained on day 0 of AZD1222 vaccination. The CDR3, as DNA: TGTGCCAGCAGCTTCCGGCAGAGATACACTGAAGCTTTCTTT. Amino acid sequence: CASSFRQRYTEAFF. Combining the CDR3 with reference TRBV5-4 and TRBJ1-1 gives the whole variable domain ETGVTQSPTHLIKTRGQQVTLRCSSQSGHNTVSWYQQALGQGPQFIFQYYREEENGRGNFPPRFSGLQFPNYSSELNVNALELDDSALYLCASSFRQRYTEAFFGQGTRLTVV.